The 2 T cell receptor beta chains in this list originate from one sample, sequenced in a study of OX40 agonist ivuxolimab in advanced cancers. Profiled with immunoSEQ multiplex PCR; TCRdb holds only in-frame clones, not every one. Of some 150,000 clones in the sample, around nine tenths were seen once. The sample consisted of CD4+ or CD8+ T cells sorted from blood, taken in a trial of the OX40 agonist ivuxolimab. The receptors here all came from an adult with an advanced solid tumor such as melanoma, head and neck, liver or kidney cancer.

V gene TRBV5-1 combines with J gene TRBJ2-5, with 12 bases fitting TRBD2. V shed 4 bases and J 6 bases; nucleotides not matched to a gene: 7. Germline CDR1 SGHRS, CDR2 YFSETQ. This CDR3 is 15 amino acids long. This CDR3 reads CASSPQTSGSQTQYF. The CDR3 nucleotides are TGCGCCAGCAGCCCCCAGACTAGCGGGAGCCAGACCCAGTACTTC.

The chain couples TRBV28 to TRBJ2-7; tentative D call: TRBD1 (7 bases). This CDR3 region has 15 residues. Trimming pared 6 bases from V and 0 bases from J, leaving 15 bases between. Germline V gives CDR1 MDHEN, CDR2 SYDVKM. The CDR3 bases are TGTGCCAGCAGCCACAGGGGAGGAGGCTCCTACGAGCAGTACTTC. It specifies CASSHRGGGSYEQYF.